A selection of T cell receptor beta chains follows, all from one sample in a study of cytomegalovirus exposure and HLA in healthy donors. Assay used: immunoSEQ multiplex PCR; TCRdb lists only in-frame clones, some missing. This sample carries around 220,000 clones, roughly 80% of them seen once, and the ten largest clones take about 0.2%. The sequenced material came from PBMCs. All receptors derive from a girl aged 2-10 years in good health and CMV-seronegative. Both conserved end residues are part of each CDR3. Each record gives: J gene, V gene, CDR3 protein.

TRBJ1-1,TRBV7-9,CASSLRDEAFF
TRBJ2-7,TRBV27,CASRHTGGASYEQYF
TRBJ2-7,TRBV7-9,CASSLARGLDEQYF
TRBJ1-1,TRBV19,CASSTGITEAFF
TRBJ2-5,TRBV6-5,CASSSGGLQETQYF
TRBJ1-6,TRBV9,CASSVELNNSPLHF
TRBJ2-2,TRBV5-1,CASSPDGLRGELFF
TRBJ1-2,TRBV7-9,CASSLGLNYGYTF
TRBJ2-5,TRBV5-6,CASTQASAEETQYF
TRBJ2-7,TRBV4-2,CASSQEGGSSYEQYF
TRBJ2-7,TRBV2,CASVDRQRLNEQYF
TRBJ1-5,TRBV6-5,CASSLYPNQPQHF
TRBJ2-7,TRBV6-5,CASSYTPLARGEQYF
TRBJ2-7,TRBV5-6,CASSVGSSYEQYF
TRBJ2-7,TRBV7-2,CFLGGRSLMNEQYF
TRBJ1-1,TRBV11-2,CASSLDRATEAFF
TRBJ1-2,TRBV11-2,CASSRDRANGYTF
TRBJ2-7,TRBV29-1,CSVIDRASYEQYF
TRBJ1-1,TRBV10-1,CASSWDRGFTEAFF
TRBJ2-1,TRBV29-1,CSVWGGGPNNEQFF
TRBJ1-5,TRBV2,CASSRADSNQPQHF
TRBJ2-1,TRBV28,CASWTSGSLKHNEQFF
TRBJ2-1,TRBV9,CASSRKGRGQFF
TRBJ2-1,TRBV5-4,CASSTTSLNEQFF
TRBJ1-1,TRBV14,CASSQDRGTEAFF
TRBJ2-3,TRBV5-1,CASSDAWGDDTQYF
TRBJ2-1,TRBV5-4,CASTGTSENLSSYNEQFF
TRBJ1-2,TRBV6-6,CASEPGQGARGYTF